This TCR beta chain was sequenced for a study of shared clonotypes between healthy human individuals. For the study at large: Donors consisted of two women and three men between 18 and 49.

DNA input for the unsorted PBMC replicate PCRs was approximately 0.3 ug, roughly 33,000 T cell genomes. Sequencing used immunoSEQ multiplex PCR; TCRdb keeps in-frame clones, though not all of them. The data contain hundreds of thousands of clones, 76% of them singletons. Germline CDR1 is SGHKS and CDR2 is YYEKEE (reference sequence). V was shortened by 0 bases and J by 1 base, with 19 bases between the two germline ends. This CDR3 spans 18 amino acids. This clonotype was obtained from a woman aged 40 to 55 in good health. Some clones in this sample may be carry-over from other donors' samples. The sequenced sample consisted of PBMCs. The chain has TRBV5-5 and TRBJ1-2; D gene unclear. In DNA, the CDR3 is TGTGCCAGCAGCTTGGAGGGCAGTTTAGGGCGTTATAACTATGGCTACACCTTC. Encoded protein: CASSLEGSLGRYNYGYTF.